These T cell receptor beta chains were read from a single sample in a study of regulatory T cells in long-lasting Graves disease. MiXCR, applied by TCRdb to the multiplex PCR reads, yields one record per CDR3 protein. The table records hundreds of thousands of distinct CDR3 sequences, approximately 15% of them present only once. The sample was also reused in another study, on T cells in Graves' hyperthyroidism and ophthalmopathy.

The sequencing here drew on peripheral blood mononuclear cells (PBMCs), taken at new diagnosis, from a patient treated with antithyroid drugs. The receptors here all came from a man aged 25 to 40 with Graves disease. The CDR3 runs from the conserved cysteine through the conserved F or W. The D gene is left open where the match is weak. Expanded clones are given a class, and other clones once, few, many or no size at all.

>TRBV20-1|TRBJ1-2|NA|TRBD1
TGCAGTGCCCGGGTGGGCGAAAAGGGGACAGGGGAGTATGGCTACACCTTC
CSARVGEKGTGEYGYTF
>TRBV9|TRBJ2-1|many|NA
TGTGCCAGCAGCGGGGACCTCCGGTTTTGGAATGAGCAGTTCTTC
CASSGDLRFWNEQFF
>TRBV4-1|TRBJ2-1|few|TRBD2
TGCGCCAGCAGCCAAGAGCCGGGACTAGTAGATGAGCAGTTCTTC
CASSQEPGLVDEQFF
>TRBV5-4|TRBJ1-6|few|TRBD1
TGTGCCAGCAGGAGGGACAGGCGTAATTCACCCCTCCACTTT
CASRRDRRNSPLHF
>TRBV12-3/TRBV12-4|TRBJ1-3|many|NA
TGTGCCAGCATTACAAGCTCTGGAAACACCATATATTTT
CASITSSGNTIYF
>TRBV9|TRBJ2-1|many|TRBD1
TGTGCCAGCAGCGTAGCCGGGACAGGGGGCAATGAGCAGTTCTTC
CASSVAGTGGNEQFF
>TRBV10-3|TRBJ2-7|many|NA
TGTGCCATCAGTGAAAGGGGAATCTACGAGCAGTACTTC
CAISERGIYEQYF
>TRBV29-1|TRBJ1-2|many|NA
TGCAGCGTTGAAGAATACGCCAGTCCTAACTATGGCTACACCTTC
CSVEEYASPNYGYTF
>TRBV27|TRBJ2-2|many|NA
TGTGCCAGCACCGCGAGCGGGAACACCGGGGAGCTGTTTTTT
CASTASGNTGELFF
>TRBV7-9|TRBJ2-7|many|NA
TGTGCCAGCAGCTTAAACAGCTATGACCGAGAGCAGTACTTC
CASSLNSYDREQYF
>TRBV10-3|TRBJ1-2|many|TRBD1
TGTGCCACCATTTCCCTTATGGGACAGGGGAACGGCTACACCTTC
CATISLMGQGNGYTF
>TRBV7-2|TRBJ2-7|many|TRBD2
TGTGCCAGCAGCCCCGGACTAGCGGGAGGTAACGAGCAGTACTTC
CASSPGLAGGNEQYF
>TRBV3-1|TRBJ2-1|many|NA
TGTGCCAGCAGCACTTTAAGACTAGTCCACAATGAGCAGTTCTTC
CASSTLRLVHNEQFF
>TRBV5-1|TRBJ2-1|many|TRBD2
TGCGCCAGCGGTTTGGTGGGAGGGCCGGGTGAGCAGTTCTTC
CASGLVGGPGEQFF